This is a list of T cell receptor beta chains from one sample in a study of control samples from healthy donors and cancer patients. The method was immunoSEQ multiplex PCR; TCRdb's version includes in-frame clones alone and lacks a portion of them. Among approximately 110,000 clones listed, 90% to 95% were seen once. Input material: blood. These receptors were taken from a woman aged 18-29 years in good health. CDR3s include the opening cysteine and the closing phenylalanine or tryptophan.

J | V | CDR3
TRBJ2-7 | TRBV7-2 | CASSLVTQGNEQYF
TRBJ2-5 | TRBV24-1 | CATSTSRGQRRETQYF
TRBJ2-5 | TRBV18 | CASSPGTDQETQYF
TRBJ1-4 | TRBV4-1 | CASSQDHVGQVNEKLFF
TRBJ1-2 | TRBV5-1 | CASSLTGSDYGYTF
TRBJ1-5 | TRBV24-1 | CATSDAGGRLEAQHF
TRBJ2-7 | TRBV5-1 | CASSGGQTSSYEQYF
TRBJ1-2 | TRBV28 | CASSPREESGYTF
TRBJ1-1 | TRBV7-3 | CASSSGQNTEAFF
TRBJ1-4 | TRBV19 | CASGQVGRGRSNEKLFF
TRBJ2-5 | TRBV5-1 | CASSFNQDSQETQYF
TRBJ2-7 | TRBV29-1 | CSVEKGNYEQYF
TRBJ2-3 | TRBV4-1 | CASSQGSVADTQYF
TRBJ1-5 | TRBV19 | CASSRAAGGAQPQHF
TRBJ1-1 | TRBV28 | CASSPQGAEANTEAFF
TRBJ2-3 | TRBV6-2/TRBV6-3 | CASSYDGTDTQYF
TRBJ2-2 | TRBV21-1 | CASSGRDPAYTGELFF
TRBJ2-1 | TRBV7-9 | CASSASGPINEQFF
TRBJ1-5 | TRBV4-2 | CASSQSRTPGQGARQPQHF
TRBJ2-2 | TRBV10-1 | CASSDPRGPNTGELFF
TRBJ2-2 | TRBV27 | CASSQLSVSGRAPTGELFF
TRBJ2-5 | TRBV3-1/TRBV3-2 | CASSQGRTSGRAGTQYF
TRBJ1-4 | TRBV7-2 | CASSLDRIANEKLFF
TRBJ1-1 | TRBV2 | CASKAGALNTEAFF
TRBJ1-1 | TRBV4-2 | CASSQGGTPEAFF
TRBJ2-7 | TRBV24-1 | CATSPRDRGPREQYF
TRBJ2-1 | TRBV5-6 | CASSLGAGDRSYNEQFF
TRBJ2-5 | TRBV5-1 | CASGTGQARETQYF
TRBJ2-1 | TRBV4-3 | CASSQVPGSGSKREIGEQFF
TRBJ1-1 | TRBV7-6 | CASSSNGQEAFF
TRBJ2-7 | TRBV24-1 | CATSDLTTGPARPYEQYF
TRBJ1-3 | TRBV28 | CASSLSLRGFDSGNTIYF
TRBJ2-7 | TRBV4-1 | CASSHIRDGLYEQYF
TRBJ1-2 | TRBV5-1 | CASSSNWEGYYGYTF
TRBJ1-2 | TRBV28 | CASSFGTGGYTF
TRBJ2-2 | TRBV4-1 | CASSQDIQLAGGAGELFF
TRBJ1-1 | TRBV28 | CASSVSGTRAEAFF
TRBJ2-2 | TRBV7-8 | CASSSKRSAGELFF
TRBJ2-1 | TRBV7-2 | CASSLATSGGASNEQFF
TRBJ2-5 | TRBV15 | CATSRETGALGTQYF
TRBJ1-3 | TRBV7-9 | CASSLVWTPGNTIYF
TRBJ1-1 | TRBV7-9 | CASSLMLNTEAFF
TRBJ2-3 | TRBV7-2 | CASSLRRSTDTQYF
TRBJ2-2 | TRBV18 | CASSPETLVGYAGELFF
TRBJ2-7 | TRBV9 | CASSVGGGPNYEQYF
TRBJ1-5 | TRBV18 | CASSPPKPQHF
TRBJ2-2 | TRBV23-1 | CASSQSPGGNRRGAVF
TRBJ2-3 | TRBV7-2 | CASSPSGTTDTQYF
TRBJ2-1 | TRBV6-4 | CASSSRDRGVYEQFF
TRBJ2-7 | TRBV19 | CASTGWAVTSGRPYEQYF
TRBJ2-4 | TRBV5-8 | CASSRGRNIQYF
TRBJ2-5 | TRBV7-8 | CASSLGKRERAQETQYF
TRBJ2-7 | TRBV14 | CASYVEGPSYEQYF
TRBJ1-1 | TRBV19 | CASSPPDRDVTEAFF
TRBJ2-3 | TRBV28 | CASSYSRGAGGADTQYF
TRBJ1-1 | TRBV15 | CATSRGNRAGTEAFF
TRBJ2-7 | TRBV7-2 | CASSTLAGGPRDEQYF
TRBJ2-7 | TRBV15 | CATSRERAGGQGEQYF
TRBJ2-5 | TRBV9 | CASSGPTLAGGLETQYF
TRBJ2-3 | TRBV20-1 | CSATESPGTITDTQYF